This T cell receptor beta chain was identified in a study of tumor-infiltrating lymphocytes in primary liver carcinoma. Both blood RNA, taken from unsorted whole blood, and germline DNA were extracted. Study-wide results and caveats: Blood's top-250-clone fraction was significantly lower than that of tumors (p = 0.039).

The investigators made TCR beta cDNA from roughly 0.45 ug total RNA, using a constant-region primer. Three-round nested multiplex PCR performed with slightly modified ARM-PCR produced the TCR beta libraries. Use of TRBV1-TRBV30 forward primers with a C-beta reverse primer characterized the first two PCR rounds, which lasted about 10 cycles each. TCRdb redid the calling of the multiplex PCR reads with MiXCR, one entry per CDR3 protein. Of hundreds of thousands of distinct CDR3 sequences detected, 50% to 70% appear once; the ten largest clones hold about 8.4%. Concerning this clonotype: What it binds is not known. A much larger clonotype is one base distant, so this may be a read error.

This CDR3 contains 14 residues. CDR1 is MGHRA, CDR2 YSYEKL, per germline. V and J are TRBV4-1 and TRBJ2-7, with D possibly TRBD2 on 6 matching bases. The sequenced material came from peripheral blood. The sequence was obtained from a man between 35 and 55 years old with primary liver carcinoma and hepatitis B virus infection. The CDR3 protein is CASSPGTLAYDQYF. In DNA, the CDR3 is TGCGCCAGCAGCCCCGGGACTCTAGCCTACGATCAGTACTTC.